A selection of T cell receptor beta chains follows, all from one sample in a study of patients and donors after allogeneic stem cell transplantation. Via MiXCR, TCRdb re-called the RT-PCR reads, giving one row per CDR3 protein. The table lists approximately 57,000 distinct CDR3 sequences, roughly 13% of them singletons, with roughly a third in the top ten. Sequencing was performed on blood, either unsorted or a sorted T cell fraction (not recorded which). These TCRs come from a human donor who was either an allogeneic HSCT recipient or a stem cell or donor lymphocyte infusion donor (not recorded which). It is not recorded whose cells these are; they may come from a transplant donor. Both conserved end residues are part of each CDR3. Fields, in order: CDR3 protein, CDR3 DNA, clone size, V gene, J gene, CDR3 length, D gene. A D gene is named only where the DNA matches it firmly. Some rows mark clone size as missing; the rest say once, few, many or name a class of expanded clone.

CASSLQRGATNEKLFF,TGTGCCAGCAGTTTGCAACGAGGGGCTACTAATGAAAAACTGTTTTTT,many,TRBV12-3/TRBV12-4,TRBJ1-4,16,-
CATSLPRRSHEQYF,TGTGCCACCAGCCTACCTCGGAGGTCCCACGAGCAGTACTTC,-,TRBV15,TRBJ2-7,14,-
CASSPEMGQSNEKLFF,TGTGCCAGCTCACCAGAGATGGGACAATCGAATGAAAAACTGTTTTTT,-,TRBV18,TRBJ1-4,16,-
CASSLNAWGYEQYF,TGTGCCAGCAGCCTGAACGCTTGGGGGTACGAGCAGTACTTC,many,TRBV7-9,TRBJ2-7,14,-
CATRARLGDEQFF,TGTGCCACCAGAGCTAGATTAGGGGATGAGCAGTTCTTC,-,TRBV24-1,TRBJ2-1,13,-
CATIRLWGIQYF,TGTGCCACCATTCGGCTGTGGGGCATTCAGTACTTC,-,TRBV24-1,TRBJ2-4,12,-
CASSSSHHNEQFF,TGTGCCAGCAGCTCCAGCCACCACAATGAGCAGTTCTTC,few,TRBV7-6,TRBJ2-1,13,-
CSVAGGREGVTEQFF,TGCAGCGTCGCAGGAGGGCGGGAGGGGGTTACTGAGCAGTTCTTC,few,TRBV29-1,TRBJ2-1,15,TRBD2
CATRLGLEQFF,TGTGCCACCAGGCTAGGACTGGAGCAGTTCTTC,-,TRBV15,TRBJ2-1,11,-
CASSTVGDQPQHF,TGTGCCAGCAGTACTGTTGGTGACCAGCCCCAGCATTTT,many,TRBV11-2,TRBJ1-5,13,-
CASSRDRAFPTDTQYF,TGTGCCAGCAGCCGCGACAGGGCCTTTCCCACAGATACGCAGTATTTT,many,TRBV14,TRBJ2-3,16,TRBD1
CASRTQGTTEAFF,TGTGCCAGCAGGACACAGGGCACCACTGAAGCTTTCTTT,many,TRBV12-3/TRBV12-4,TRBJ1-1,13,-
CASSLPGTFNEQFF,TGTGCCAGCAGCCTCCCGGGGACTTTCAATGAGCAGTTCTTC,-,TRBV5-6,TRBJ2-1,14,-
CASSLKGAARYNEQFF,TGTGCCAGCAGCTTAAAGGGGGCAGCAAGATACAATGAGCAGTTCTTC,few,TRBV7-8,TRBJ2-1,16,TRBD1
CASSSQTQLYEQYF,TGTGCCAGCAGCTCCCAGACACAACTCTACGAGCAGTACTTC,few,TRBV14,TRBJ2-7,14,-
CASRQGLSYNEQFF,TGTGCCAGCAGGCAAGGACTTTCCTACAATGAGCAGTTCTTC,-,TRBV2,TRBJ2-1,14,-
CASSKDGTGFQETQYF,TGTGCCAGCAGTAAGGATGGGACAGGGTTCCAAGAGACCCAGTACTTC,-,TRBV12-3/TRBV12-4,TRBJ2-5,16,TRBD1
CASNLVGSGRQPYEQYF,TGTGCCAGCAATTTAGTGGGTAGCGGGAGGCAACCCTACGAGCAGTACTTC,few,TRBV27,TRBJ2-7,17,TRBD2
CASSLALAGPDTQYF,TGTGCCAGCAGCTTAGCTCTAGCGGGACCAGATACGCAGTATTTT,few,TRBV7-9,TRBJ2-3,15,TRBD2
CATSDHRDSLGWGYTF,TGTGCCACCAGTGATCACCGGGACAGCCTAGGATGGGGCTACACCTTC,many,TRBV24-1,TRBJ1-2,16,TRBD1
CSVAVGFGTEAFF,TGCAGCGTTGCCGTGGGGTTCGGCACTGAAGCTTTCTTT,many,TRBV29-1,TRBJ1-1,13,-
CSARTSGKGDTQYF,TGCAGTGCTAGGACTAGCGGGAAGGGAGATACGCAGTATTTT,-,TRBV20-1,TRBJ2-3,14,TRBD2
CASSLWTGGYMSSPLHF,TGTGCCAGCAGTCTTTGGACAGGGGGGTATATGAGTTCACCCCTCCACTTT,many,TRBV6-5,TRBJ1-6,17,TRBD1
CSLLSGRFERNTIYF,TGCAGCCTTCTCTCGGGAAGGTTTGAACGGAACACCATATATTTT,many,TRBV20-1,TRBJ1-3,15,-
CASRLTSGREGELFF,TGTGCCAGCAGGCTAACTAGCGGGAGAGAAGGGGAGCTGTTTTTT,-,TRBV6-6,TRBJ2-2,15,TRBD2
CAWSSGADYGYTF,TGTGCCTGGAGTTCGGGAGCGGACTATGGCTACACCTTC,few,TRBV30,TRBJ1-2,13,-
CSTGDSYNEQFF,TGCAGTACAGGGGACTCCTACAATGAGCAGTTCTTC,-,TRBV20-1,TRBJ2-1,12,TRBD1
CASSLVLVAASYEQYF,TGTGCCAGCAGCTTAGTACTGGTAGCGGCTTCCTACGAGCAGTACTTC,-,TRBV7-9,TRBJ2-7,16,-
CASSFDLPTTDTQYF,TGTGCCAGCAGCTTTGACCTACCCACCACAGATACGCAGTATTTT,-,TRBV5-4,TRBJ2-3,15,-
CASSGLAGVVQQFF,TGCGCCAGCAGTGGGCTAGCGGGAGTAGTCCAGCAGTTCTTC,-,TRBV10-2,TRBJ2-1,14,TRBD2
CASSIGPDRPRGRTEAFF,TGTGCCAGTAGTATAGGCCCCGACAGACCCCGAGGGAGAACTGAAGCTTTCTTT,few,TRBV19,TRBJ1-1,18,-
CATAGGEQFF,TGTGCCACCGCCGGGGGTGAGCAGTTCTTC,-,TRBV12-3/TRBV12-4,TRBJ2-1,10,-
CASSLFRGGARNEQFF,TGTGCCAGCAGCTTATTCCGTGGGGGGGCTCGTAATGAGCAGTTCTTC,few,TRBV7-8,TRBJ2-1,16,-
CASSLNRGTNEKLFF,TGTGCCAGCAGTTTAAATCGAGGGACTAATGAAAAACTGTTTTTT,many,TRBV12-3/TRBV12-4,TRBJ1-4,15,-
CASRPTGGQDTQYF,TGTGCCAGCAGACCGACAGGGGGTCAGGATACGCAGTATTTT,few,TRBV2,TRBJ2-3,14,TRBD1
CASNSQLANTDTQYF,TGTGCCAGCAATTCCCAACTAGCGAACACAGATACGCAGTATTTT,many,TRBV12-3/TRBV12-4,TRBJ2-3,15,TRBD2
CASRTQEGEKLFF,TGTGCCAGCCGGACCCAGGAAGGTGAAAAACTGTTTTTT,large,TRBV7-9,TRBJ1-4,13,-
CSARPAASSYNEQFF,TGCAGTGCTAGACCCGCGGCCTCCTCATACAATGAGCAGTTCTTC,many,TRBV20-1,TRBJ2-1,15,-